This TCR beta chain stems from a study of cytomegalovirus exposure and HLA in healthy donors. Study as a whole: The same platform used for the 500 to 850 first-cohort repertoires was also used for the 100 to 150 validation repertoires, as a later analysis reported.

Assay used: immunoSEQ multiplex PCR; TCRdb lists only in-frame clones, some missing. Altogether 150,000 to 200,000 clones are present, approximately 80% being singletons, with the ten largest covering around an eighth. The sample holds one count of this clone. The sequencing input was PBMCs. This receptor was obtained from a woman in her thirties in good health and CMV-seropositive.

The CDR3 coding sequence is TGCGCCAGCAGCCAAGAGGTGCTAGCCTACGAGCAGTACTTC. Residues: CASSQEVLAYEQYF. V is TRBV4-1 and J is TRBJ2-7; D is ambiguous. Looked up from germline, CDR1 is MGHRA and CDR2 is YSYEKL. Deletions cut 0 bases from V and 2 bases from J, with 8 bases between. CDR3 length: 14 residues.